This record concerns one TCR beta chain sequence. Its antigen is still unknown. Via 5' RACE with UMI labels, TRB cDNA libraries were prepared. TCRdb reanalyzed the 5' RACE reads, giving one entry per CDR3 protein sequence and no DNA. In total, the table holds approximately 53,000 distinct CDR3 sequences. This record belongs to a study of CXCR3-negative and CXCR3-positive naive CD8 T cells. Study-wide findings and caveats: Relative to memory CD8+ cells, whose diversity was much lower, both naive subsets had comparably high diversity. Naive subsets did not differ in surface CD5, and the authors estimated TCR strength using properties of the TRB CDR3. TRBV-TRBJ usage matched between naive CXCR3-negative and CXCR3-positive cells but not between memory cells.

The sorting of each CD8+ T cell subset was done in triplicate, at about 300,000 cells each. This TCR derives from a human donor in good health. Some clones in this sample may be carry-over from other donors' samples. The sequenced sample consisted of memory CD8+ T cells from blood.

The CDR3 region is CASSLWGAPGTTNTEAFF. This sequence joins TRBV5-1 and TRBJ1-1; the D gene TCRdb calls, TRBD1, cannot be checked with no DNA. Germline V gene lookup returns CDR1 SGHRS and CDR2 YFSETQ. CDR3 length: 18 residues.